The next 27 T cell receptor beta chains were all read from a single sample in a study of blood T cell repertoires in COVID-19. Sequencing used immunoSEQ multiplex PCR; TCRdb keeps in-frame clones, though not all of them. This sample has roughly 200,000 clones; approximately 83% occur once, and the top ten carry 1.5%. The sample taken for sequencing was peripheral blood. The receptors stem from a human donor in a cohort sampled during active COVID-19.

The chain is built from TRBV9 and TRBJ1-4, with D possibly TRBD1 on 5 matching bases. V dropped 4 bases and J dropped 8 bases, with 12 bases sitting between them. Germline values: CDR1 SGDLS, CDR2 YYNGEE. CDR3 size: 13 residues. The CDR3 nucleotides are TGTGCCAGCAGCCTGGGGCCGGAAGAAAAACTGTTTTTT. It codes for CASSLGPEEKLFF.

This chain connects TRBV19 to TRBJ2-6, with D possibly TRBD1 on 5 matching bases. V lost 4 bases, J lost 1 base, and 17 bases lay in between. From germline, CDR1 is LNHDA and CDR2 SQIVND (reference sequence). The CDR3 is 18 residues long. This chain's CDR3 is CASSRSTLTGSGANVLTF. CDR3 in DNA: TGTGCCAGTAGTAGAAGCACCCTAACAGGATCTGGGGCCAACGTCCTGACTTTC. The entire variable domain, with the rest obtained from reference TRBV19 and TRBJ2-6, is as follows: DGGITQSPKYLFRKEGQNVTLSCEQNLNHDAMYWYRQDPGQGLRLIYYSQIVNDFQKGDIAEGYSVSREKKESFPLTVTSAQKNPTAFYLCASSRSTLTGSGANVLTFGAGSRLTVL.

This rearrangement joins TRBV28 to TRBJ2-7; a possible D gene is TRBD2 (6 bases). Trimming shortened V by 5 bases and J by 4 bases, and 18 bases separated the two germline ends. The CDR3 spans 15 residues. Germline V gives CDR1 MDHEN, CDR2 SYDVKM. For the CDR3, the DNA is TGTGCCAGCAGTCCCGGGGAGGCGGCGTCGTACGAGCAGTACTTC. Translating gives CASSPGEAASYEQYF.

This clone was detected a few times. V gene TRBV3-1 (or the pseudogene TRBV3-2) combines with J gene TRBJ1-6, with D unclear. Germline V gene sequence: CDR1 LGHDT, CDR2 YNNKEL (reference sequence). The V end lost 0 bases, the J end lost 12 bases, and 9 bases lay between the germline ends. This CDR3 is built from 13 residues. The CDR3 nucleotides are TGTGCCAGCAGCCAAGACGGGTCGGTACCCCTCCACTTT. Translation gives CASSQDGSVPLHF.

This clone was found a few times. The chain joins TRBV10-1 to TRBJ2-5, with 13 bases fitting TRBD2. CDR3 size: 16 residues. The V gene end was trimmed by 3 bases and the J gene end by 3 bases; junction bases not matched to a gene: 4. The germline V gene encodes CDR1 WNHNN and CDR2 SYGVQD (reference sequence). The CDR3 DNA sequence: TGCGCCAGCAGTGATACGGGACTAGCGGGAAAAGAGACCCAGTACTTC. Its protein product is CASSDTGLAGKETQYF.

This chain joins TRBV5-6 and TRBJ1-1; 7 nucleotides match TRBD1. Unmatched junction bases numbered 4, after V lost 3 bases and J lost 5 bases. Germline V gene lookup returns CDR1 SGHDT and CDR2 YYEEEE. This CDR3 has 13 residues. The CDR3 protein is CASSSAGGTEAFF. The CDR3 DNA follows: TGTGCCAGCAGCTCGGCAGGGGGAACTGAAGCTTTCTTT.

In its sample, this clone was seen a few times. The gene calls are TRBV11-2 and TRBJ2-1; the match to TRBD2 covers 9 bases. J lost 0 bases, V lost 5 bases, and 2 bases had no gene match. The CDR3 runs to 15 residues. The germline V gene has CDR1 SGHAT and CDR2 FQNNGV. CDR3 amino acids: CASSRSGSSYNEQFF. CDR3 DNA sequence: TGTGCCAGCAGCCGTAGCGGGAGCTCCTACAATGAGCAGTTCTTC.

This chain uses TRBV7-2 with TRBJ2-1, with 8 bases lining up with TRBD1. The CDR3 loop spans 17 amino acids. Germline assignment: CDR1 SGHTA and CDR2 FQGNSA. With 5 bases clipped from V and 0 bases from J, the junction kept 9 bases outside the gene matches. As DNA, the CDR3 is TGTGCCAGCAGCGCACGCCGGACAGGGTTCTCCTACAATGAGCAGTTCTTC. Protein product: CASSARRTGFSYNEQFF.

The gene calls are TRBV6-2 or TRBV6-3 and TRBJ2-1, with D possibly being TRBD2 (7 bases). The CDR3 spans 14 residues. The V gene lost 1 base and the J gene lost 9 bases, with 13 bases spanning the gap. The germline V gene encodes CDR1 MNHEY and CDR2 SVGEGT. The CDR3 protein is CASSYLDRGAEQFF. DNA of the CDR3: TGTGCCAGCAGTTACTTAGATCGGGGGGCTGAGCAGTTCTTC.

DNA for the CDR3: TGTGCCAGCAGCCAAGGACAGGGGACTGAAGCTTTCTTT. Residues: CASSQGQGTEAFF. The chain employs TRBV4-2 and TRBJ1-1, with TRBD1 identical over 8 bases. From germline, CDR1 is LGHNA and CDR2 YNFKEQ. The CDR3 has 13 residues. Trimming cost V 1 base and J 5 bases; bases outside gene matches: 0.

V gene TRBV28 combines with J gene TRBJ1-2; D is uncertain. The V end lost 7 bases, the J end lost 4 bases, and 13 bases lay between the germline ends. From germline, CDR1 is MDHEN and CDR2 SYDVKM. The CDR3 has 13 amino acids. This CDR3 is CASTIGSSYGYTF. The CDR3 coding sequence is TGTGCCAGCACCATCGGGAGTTCCTATGGCTACACCTTC.

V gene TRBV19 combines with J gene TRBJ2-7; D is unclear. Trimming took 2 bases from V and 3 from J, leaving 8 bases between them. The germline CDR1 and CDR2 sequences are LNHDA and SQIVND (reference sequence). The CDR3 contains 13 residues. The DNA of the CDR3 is TGTGCCAGTAGTATAACACAGAACTACGAGCAGTACTTC. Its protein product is CASSITQNYEQYF.

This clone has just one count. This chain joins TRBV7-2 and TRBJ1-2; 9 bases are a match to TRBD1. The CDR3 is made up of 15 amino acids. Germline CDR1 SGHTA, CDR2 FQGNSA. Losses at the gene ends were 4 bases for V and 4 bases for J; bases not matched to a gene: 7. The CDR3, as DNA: TGTGCCAGCAGCTCACAGGGACAGGGATCCTATGGCTACACCTTC. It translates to CASSSQGQGSYGYTF.

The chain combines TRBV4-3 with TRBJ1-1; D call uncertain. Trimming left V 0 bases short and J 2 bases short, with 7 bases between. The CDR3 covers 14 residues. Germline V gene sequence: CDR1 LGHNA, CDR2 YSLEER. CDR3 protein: CASSQDTANTEAFF. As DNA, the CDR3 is TGCGCCAGCAGCCAAGACACAGCTAACACTGAAGCTTTCTTT.

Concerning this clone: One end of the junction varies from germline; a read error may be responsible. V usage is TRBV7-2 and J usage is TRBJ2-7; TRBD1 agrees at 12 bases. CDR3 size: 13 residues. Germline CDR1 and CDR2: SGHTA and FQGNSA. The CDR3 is CASSPGQGAHWHF. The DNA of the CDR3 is TGTGCCAGCAGCCCGGGACAGGGGGCGCATTGGCACTTC.

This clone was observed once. CDR3 sequence reads: CASSKSETQYF. CDR3 DNA sequence: TGTGCCAGCAGCAAGAGTGAGACCCAGTACTTC. V and J are TRBV28 and TRBJ2-5; no firm D call. The V gene's germline CDR1 is MDHEN and CDR2 SYDVKM. This CDR3 is 11 amino acids long. The V end lost 6 bases, the J end lost 5 bases, and 7 bases lay between the germline ends. Based on the CDR3 plus reference TRBV28 and TRBJ2-5, the full variable domain is DVKVTQSSRYLVKRTGEKVFLECVQDMDHENMFWYRQDPGLGLRLIYFSYDVKMKEKGDIPEGYSVSREKKERFSLILESASTNQTSMYLCASSKSETQYFGPGTRLLVL.

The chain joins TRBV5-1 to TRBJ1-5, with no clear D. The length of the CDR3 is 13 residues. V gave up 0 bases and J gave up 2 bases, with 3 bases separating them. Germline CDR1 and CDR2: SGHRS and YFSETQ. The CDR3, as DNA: TGCGCCAGCAGCTTGGCGGGCAATCAGCCCCAGCATTTT. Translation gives CASSLAGNQPQHF.

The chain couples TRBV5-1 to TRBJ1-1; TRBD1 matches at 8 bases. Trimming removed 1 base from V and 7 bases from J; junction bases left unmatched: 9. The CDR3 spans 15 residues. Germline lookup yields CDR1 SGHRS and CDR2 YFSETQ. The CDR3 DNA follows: TGCGCCAGCAGCTTGCACCCAGGGGGCGTTGGTGAAGCTTTCTTT. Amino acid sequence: CASSLHPGGVGEAFF. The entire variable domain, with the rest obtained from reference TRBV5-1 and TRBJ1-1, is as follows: KAGVTQTPRYLIKTRGQQVTLSCSPISGHRSVSWYQQTPGQGLQFLFEYFSETQRNKGNFPGRFSGRQFSNSRSEMNVSTLELGDSALYLCASSLHPGGVGEAFFGQGTRLTVV.

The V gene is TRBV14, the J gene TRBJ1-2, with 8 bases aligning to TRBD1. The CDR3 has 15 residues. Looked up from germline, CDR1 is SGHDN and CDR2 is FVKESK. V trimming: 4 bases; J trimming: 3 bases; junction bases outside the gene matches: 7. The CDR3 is CASSPATGAYYGYTF. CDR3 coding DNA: TGTGCCAGCAGCCCCGCGACAGGGGCCTACTATGGCTACACCTTC.

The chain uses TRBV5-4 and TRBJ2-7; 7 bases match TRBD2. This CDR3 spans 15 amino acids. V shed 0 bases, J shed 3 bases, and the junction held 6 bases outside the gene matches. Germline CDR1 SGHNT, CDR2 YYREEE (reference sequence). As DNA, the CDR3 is TGTGCCAGCAGCTTGGTTCAGGGAGGGGACTACGAGCAGTACTTC. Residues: CASSLVQGGDYEQYF.

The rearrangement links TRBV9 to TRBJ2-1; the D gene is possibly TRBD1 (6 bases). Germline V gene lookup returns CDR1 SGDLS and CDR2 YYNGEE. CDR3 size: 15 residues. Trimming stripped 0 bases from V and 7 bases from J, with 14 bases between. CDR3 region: CASSVDLGAVNEQFF. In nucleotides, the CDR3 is TGTGCCAGCAGCGTAGATCTGGGGGCGGTAAATGAGCAGTTCTTC.

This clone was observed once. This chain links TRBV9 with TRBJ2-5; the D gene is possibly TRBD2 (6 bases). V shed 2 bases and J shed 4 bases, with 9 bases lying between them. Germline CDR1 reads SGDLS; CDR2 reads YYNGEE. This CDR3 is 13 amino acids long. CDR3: CASSVRGRETQYF. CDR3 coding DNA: TGTGCCAGCAGCGTGCGGGGTAGAGAGACCCAGTACTTC.

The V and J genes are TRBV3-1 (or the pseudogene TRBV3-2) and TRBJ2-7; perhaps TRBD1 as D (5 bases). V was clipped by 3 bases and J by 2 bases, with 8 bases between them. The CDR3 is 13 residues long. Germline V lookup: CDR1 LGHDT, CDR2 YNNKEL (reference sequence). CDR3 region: CASSHQTAYEQYF. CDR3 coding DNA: TGTGCCAGCAGCCACCAGACAGCCTACGAGCAGTACTTC.

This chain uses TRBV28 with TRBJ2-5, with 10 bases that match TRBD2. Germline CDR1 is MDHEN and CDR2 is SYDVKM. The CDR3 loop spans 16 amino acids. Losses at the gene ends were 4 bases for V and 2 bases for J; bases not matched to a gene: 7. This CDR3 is CASSYPGTSVQETQYF. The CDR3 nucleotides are TGTGCCAGCAGTTACCCGGGGACTAGCGTACAAGAGACCCAGTACTTC.

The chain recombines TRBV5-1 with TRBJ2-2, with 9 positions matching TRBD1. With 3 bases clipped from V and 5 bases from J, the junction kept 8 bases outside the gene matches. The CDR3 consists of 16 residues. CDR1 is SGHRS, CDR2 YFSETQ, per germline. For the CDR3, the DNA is TGCGCCAGCAGCTCCTTCTCGGGACAGGGTACCGGGGAGCTGTTTTTT. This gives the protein CASSSFSGQGTGELFF.

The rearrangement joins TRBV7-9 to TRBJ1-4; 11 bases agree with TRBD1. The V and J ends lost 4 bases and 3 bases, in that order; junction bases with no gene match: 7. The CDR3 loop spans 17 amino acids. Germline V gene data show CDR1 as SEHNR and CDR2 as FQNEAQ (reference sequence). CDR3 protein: CASSSDRGLRANEKLFF. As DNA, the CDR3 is TGTGCCAGCAGCTCGGACAGGGGGCTCAGAGCTAATGAAAAACTGTTTTTT.

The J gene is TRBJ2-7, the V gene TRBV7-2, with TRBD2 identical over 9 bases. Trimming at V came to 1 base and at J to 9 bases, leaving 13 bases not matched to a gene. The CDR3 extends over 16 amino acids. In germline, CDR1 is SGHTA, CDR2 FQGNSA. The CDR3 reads CASSLGSGSAQGRQYF. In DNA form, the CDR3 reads TGTGCCAGCAGCTTAGGTAGCGGGAGTGCCCAGGGTCGGCAGTACTTC.